These 18 T cell receptor beta chains share one sample of origin, sequenced in a study of blood T cell repertoires in COVID-19. Assay used: immunoSEQ multiplex PCR; TCRdb lists only in-frame clones, some missing. There are more than 95,000 clones in the sample; about 87% occur only once, and around 14% lies in the top ten. The sequenced material came from peripheral blood. These receptors all come from a man aged 45 to 65 with acute or convalescent COVID-19.

This rearrangement joins TRBV5-1 to TRBJ2-2; 7 positions agree with TRBD2. The CDR3 sequence is 16 residues long. The germline gives CDR1 SGHRS, CDR2 YFSETQ. V dropped 1 base and J dropped 2; count of bases not matched to a gene: 5. CDR3 in amino acids: CASSLTAGLNTGELFF. CDR3 DNA sequence: TGCGCCAGCAGCTTGACAGCGGGACTAAACACCGGGGAGCTGTTTTTT.

The J gene is TRBJ2-7, the V gene TRBV5-1, with TRBD1 as a possible D gene (5 bases). The CDR3 runs 15 residues. Germline V lookup: CDR1 SGHRS, CDR2 YFSETQ. V lost 0 bases and J 5 bases, leaving 15 bases between the germline ends. The chain's CDR3 is CASSLVVGVIDEQYF. The CDR3 nucleotides read TGCGCCAGCAGCTTGGTGGTAGGGGTAATTGACGAGCAGTACTTC.

The chain is built from TRBV10-2 and TRBJ1-5; 8 bases align to TRBD1. The germline gives CDR1 WSHSY, CDR2 SAAADI. This CDR3 is built from 12 residues. The junction had 0 bases not matched to a gene; V was cut back by 6 bases and J by 5 bases. The CDR3 here is CASRQGDQPQHF. CDR3 nucleotide sequence: TGCGCCAGCAGACAGGGGGATCAGCCCCAGCATTTT.

The rearrangement joins TRBV3-1 (or the pseudogene TRBV3-2) to TRBJ2-3, with 8 bases fitting TRBD2. Germline V gives CDR1 LGHDT, CDR2 YNNKEL (reference sequence). J was trimmed by 4 bases and V by 5 bases; bases with no gene match: 8. There are 15 residues in the CDR3. In DNA form, the CDR3 reads TGTGCCAGCAGCTCCCGGGGGGGGTCGGCAGATACGCAGTATTTT. This translates into CASSSRGGSADTQYF.

The gene calls are TRBV6-5 and TRBJ2-7; D possibly corresponds to TRBD1 (5 bases). Trimming took 7 bases from V and 1 from J, leaving 17 bases between them. CDR3 length: 15 residues. Looked up from germline, CDR1 is MNHEY and CDR2 is SVGAGI. CDR3: CASKVVGASSYEQYF. Written as DNA, the CDR3 is TGTGCCAGCAAGGTGGTTGGGGCATCATCCTACGAGCAGTACTTC.

Here the CDR3 DNA reads TGTGCCAGCAGCCGACAGGGGGCGTTCTACGAGCAGTACTTC. Amino acid sequence: CASSRQGAFYEQYF. The chain has TRBV3-1 (or the pseudogene TRBV3-2) and TRBJ2-7, with TRBD1 matching 10 bases. Germline CDR1 LGHDT, CDR2 YNNKEL (reference sequence). The CDR3 runs to 14 residues. Trimming removed 4 bases from V and 3 bases from J; junction bases left unmatched: 3.

The chain joins TRBV11-3 to TRBJ2-7; 7 nucleotides match TRBD1. The J segment lost 2 bases and the V segment lost 4 bases, leaving 2 bases of the junction unmatched. Germline V gives CDR1 SGHNT, CDR2 YENEEA. The CDR3 consists of 13 residues. The CDR3 protein is CASSSGTAYEQYF. The CDR3 region has the DNA TGTGCCAGCAGCTCCGGGACAGCCTACGAGCAGTACTTC.

This clone was recorded only once. The rearrangement joins TRBV4-2 to TRBJ2-3, with D possibly matching TRBD2 (6 bases). The CDR3 is 17 residues long. Trimming removed 4 bases at V and 6 bases at J, with 23 bases between. The germline CDR1 and CDR2 sequences are LGHNA and YNFKEQ. Here the CDR3 reads CASSRVASATNLDTQYF. In DNA form, the CDR3 reads TGTGCCAGCAGCCGTGTGGCTAGCGCCACGAACCTGGATACGCAGTATTTT.

V gene TRBV18 combines with J gene TRBJ1-3; D gene unclear. The length of the CDR3 is 14 residues. Looked up from germline, CDR1 is KGHSH and CDR2 is LQKENI. The V and J ends lost 4 bases and 4 bases respectively, with 11 bases between them. CDR3 residues: CASSLSREGNTIYF. The CDR3 DNA reads as TGTGCCAGCTCACTCTCACGGGAAGGAAACACCATATATTTT.

V gene TRBV28 combines with J gene TRBJ1-2; D might be TRBD1 (5 bases). The germline CDR1 and CDR2 sequences are MDHEN and SYDVKM. Trimming removed 6 bases at V and 7 bases at J, with 15 bases between. The length of the CDR3 is 13 residues. CDR3 amino acids: CASRGQGLGGYTF. CDR3 DNA sequence: TGTGCCAGCAGGGGGCAGGGTTTAGGTGGCTACACCTTC.

This chain links TRBV7-9 with TRBJ2-5; TRBD1 is a possible D gene (5 bases). Trimming left V 5 bases short and J 0 bases short, with 13 bases between. Looked up from germline, CDR1 is SEHNR and CDR2 is FQNEAQ (reference sequence). This CDR3 region has 15 residues. The CDR3 is CASSATTEYQETQYF. The CDR3, as DNA: TGTGCCAGCAGCGCGACGACAGAGTACCAAGAGACCCAGTACTTC. The complete variable domain, with remaining parts taken from reference TRBV7-9 and TRBJ2-5, reads DTGVSQNPRHKITKRGQNVTFRCDPISEHNRLYWYRQTLGQGPEFLTYFQNEAQLEKSRLLSDRFSAERPKGSFSTLEIQRTEQGDSAMYLCASSATTEYQETQYFGPGTRLLVL.

The chain has TRBV15 and TRBJ2-1; 7 nucleotides align to TRBD2. Per germline, CDR1 LNHNV and CDR2 YYDKDF (reference sequence). V lost 1 base and J lost 4; bases outside the gene matches: 7. The CDR3 contains 16 residues. Here the CDR3 DNA reads TGTGCCACCAGCAGAGTTGGCGGGAGTAAATACAATGAGCAGTTCTTC. Translating it yields CATSRVGGSKYNEQFF. The whole variable domain, filled in from reference TRBV15 and TRBJ2-1, reads DAMVIQNPRYQVTQFGKPVTLSCSQTLNHNVMYWYQQKSSQAPKLLFHYYDKDFNNEADTPDNFQSRRPNTSFCFLDIRSPGLGDTAMYLCATSRVGGSKYNEQFFGPGTRLTVL.

This rearrangement joins TRBV4-1 to TRBJ2-7; 15 bases map to TRBD2. V gave up 5 bases and J gave up 5 bases; unmatched junction bases: 7. Germline V gene data show CDR1 as MGHRA and CDR2 as YSYEKL. CDR3 length equals 16 residues. DNA of the CDR3: TGCGCCAGCAGCTTAACCGGGACTAGCGGGAGGAACGAGCAGTACTTC. Protein product: CASSLTGTSGRNEQYF.

V usage is TRBV29-1 and J usage is TRBJ1-2, with 8 nucleotides matching TRBD1. The junction had 12 bases not matched to a gene; V was cut back by 7 bases and J by 8 bases. CDR1 and CDR2 from the germline V gene are SQVTM and ANQGSEA. The CDR3 loop spans 13 amino acids. This CDR3 reads CSADRAYGDGYTF. The DNA of the CDR3 is TGCAGCGCGGACAGGGCCTACGGGGACGGCTACACCTTC.

This chain connects TRBV6-9 to TRBJ1-6, with D perhaps matching TRBD1 (6 bases). Trimming left V 0 bases short and J 1 base short, with 10 bases between. CDR1 is MNHGY and CDR2 is SVAAGI in the germline V gene. This CDR3 is 17 amino acids long. Here the CDR3 reads CASSYSGGASYNSPLHF. CDR3 DNA: TGTGCCAGCAGTTATTCTGGGGGCGCATCCTATAATTCACCCCTCCACTTT.

The rearrangement uses TRBV9 and TRBJ1-6; D remains ambiguous. Trimming took 4 bases from V and 0 from J, leaving 14 bases between them. Germline loops: CDR1 SGDLS, CDR2 YYNGEE. The CDR3 consists of 17 residues. Here the CDR3 DNA reads TGTGCCAGCAGCCCCGATGGCGGTAGCTCCTATAATTCACCCCTCCACTTT. Its translation is CASSPDGGSSYNSPLHF. Looking up the rest from reference TRBV9 and TRBJ1-6 gives the full variable domain: DSGVTQTPKHLITATGQRVTLRCSPRSGDLSVYWYQQSLDQGLQFLIQYYNGEERAKGNILERFSAQQFPDLHSELNLSSLELGDSALYFCASSPDGGSSYNSPLHFGNGTRLTVT.

The rearrangement links TRBV28 to TRBJ1-1; D not certain. The CDR3 loop spans 12 amino acids. In germline, CDR1 is MDHEN, CDR2 SYDVKM. The V end lost 3 bases, the J end lost 4 bases, and 6 bases lay between the germline ends. The CDR3, as DNA: TGTGCCAGCAGTTTGACGGGCACTGAAGCTTTCTTT. This codes for CASSLTGTEAFF.

The chain recombines TRBV11-3 with TRBJ2-1, with D perhaps TRBD2 (5 bases). Trimming left V 0 bases short and J 3 bases short, with 12 bases between. The CDR3 covers 16 residues. CDR1 SGHNT and CDR2 YENEEA come from the germline V gene. CDR3 in amino acids: CASSLEADTIYNEQFF. The CDR3 bases are TGTGCCAGCAGCTTAGAAGCGGATACGATCTACAATGAGCAGTTCTTC.